This entry features one T cell receptor (beta chain) sequence. As processed by the authors: Reference gene primer amplification in the assay estimated nucleated cell counts. Method: immunoSEQ multiplex PCR; TCRdb's copy keeps in-frame clones and lacks some. V and J calls and clone size are as listed in that table; D and trimming were resolved from the DNA. The data hold more than 95,000 clones, with around 80% observed a single time. This entry is derived from a study of blood T cell repertoires in COVID-19. Across the whole study: Specimens from acute and convalescent COVID-19 originated in the United States, Italy and Spain. PBMCs, B-cell-depleted T cells, or T cells provided the cDNA or gDNA that made up the material.

Seattle's cohort entered during active infection and was followed longitudinally. Germline V gene lookup returns CDR1 SGHDN and CDR2 FVKESK. The CDR3 has 15 residues. V dropped 5 bases and J dropped 8 bases, with 18 bases sitting between them. The sequence derives from a man aged 30 to 39 with COVID-19, enrolled during active disease. This rearrangement joins TRBV14 to TRBJ1-4; D perhaps matches TRBD1 (6 bases). The sample consisted of peripheral blood. The CDR3 nucleotides read TGTGCCAGCAGCTTGATAGGGGACAAAGGAGAAAAACTGTTTTTT. This encodes CASSLIGDKGEKLFF.